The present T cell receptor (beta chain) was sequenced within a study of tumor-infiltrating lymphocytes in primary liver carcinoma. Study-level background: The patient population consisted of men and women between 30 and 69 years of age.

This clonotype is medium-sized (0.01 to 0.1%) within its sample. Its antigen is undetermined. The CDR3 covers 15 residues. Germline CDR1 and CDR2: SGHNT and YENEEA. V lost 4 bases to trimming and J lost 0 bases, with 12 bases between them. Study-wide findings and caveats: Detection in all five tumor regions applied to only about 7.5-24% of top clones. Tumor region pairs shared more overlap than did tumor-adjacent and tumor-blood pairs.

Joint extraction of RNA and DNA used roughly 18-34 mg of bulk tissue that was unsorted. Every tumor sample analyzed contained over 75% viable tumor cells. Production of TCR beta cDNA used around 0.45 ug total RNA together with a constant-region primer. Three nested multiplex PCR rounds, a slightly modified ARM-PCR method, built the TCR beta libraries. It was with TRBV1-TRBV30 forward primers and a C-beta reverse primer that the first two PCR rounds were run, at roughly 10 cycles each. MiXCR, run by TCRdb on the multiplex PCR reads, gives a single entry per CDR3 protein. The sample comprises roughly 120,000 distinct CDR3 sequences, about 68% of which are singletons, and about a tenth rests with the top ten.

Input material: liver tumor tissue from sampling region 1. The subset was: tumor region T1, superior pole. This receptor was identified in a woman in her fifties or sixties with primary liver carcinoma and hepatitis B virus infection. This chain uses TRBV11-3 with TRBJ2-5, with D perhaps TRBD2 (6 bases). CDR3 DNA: TGTGCCAGCAGCTCCCGTCGGGGGTACCAAGAGACCCAGTACTTC. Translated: CASSSRRGYQETQYF.